These T cell receptor beta chains were read from a single sample in a study of vaccination effects on CD4 cells after COVID-19. Sequenced by immunoSEQ multiplex PCR; TCRdb stores in-frame clones only, minus some. Found here are tens of thousands of clones, over 60% of them singletons; the top ten hold 25% to 35%. These receptors are not linked to any known antigen. The material sequenced was CD4+ T cells from PBMCs cultured with a peptide pool, taken before COVID-19 vaccination. Receptors originate from a human donor who had a prior SARS-CoV-2 infection. The CDR3 runs from the conserved cysteine through the conserved F or W. The D gene is left open where the match is weak. Size tells how often a clone was seen (once, few, many) or the class of an expanded clone, and some rows leave it out.

V gene	D gene	clone size	J gene	CDR3 length	CDR3 protein	CDR3 DNA
TRBV6-6	-	-	TRBJ2-7	14	CASRDTTLFPEQYF	TGTGCCAGCAGGGACACTACCCTCTTCCCCGAGCAGTACTTC
TRBV19	-	-	TRBJ1-5	15	CASSILSGSNQPQHF	TGTGCCAGTAGTATACTCTCGGGATCCAATCAGCCCCAGCATTTT
TRBV7-2	TRBD1	-	TRBJ1-1	14	CASSFTGADTEAFF	TGTGCCAGCAGCTTTACAGGGGCTGACACTGAAGCTTTCTTT
TRBV24-1	-	-	TRBJ2-2	17	CATSDLTGDPNTGELFF	TGTGCCACCAGTGATCTGACAGGAGACCCCAACACCGGGGAGCTGTTTTTT
TRBV7-9	TRBD2	-	TRBJ2-5	15	CASSSMGLAEETQYF	TGTGCCAGCAGCTCAATGGGACTAGCGGAAGAGACCCAGTACTTC
TRBV5-5	TRBD1	few	TRBJ2-7	13	CASSRGQDYEQYF	TGTGCCAGCAGCCGAGGACAGGACTACGAGCAGTACTTC
TRBV2	-	once	TRBJ1-6	16	CASKGGGSSYNSPLHF	TGTGCCAGCAAGGGCGGAGGGAGCTCCTATAATTCACCCCTCCACTTT
TRBV9	-	-	TRBJ2-1	12	CASSVSGLEQFF	TGTGCCAGCAGCGTTAGTGGCCTTGAGCAGTTCTTC
TRBV9	TRBD1	-	TRBJ1-2	14	CASSVTGQGPGYTF	TGTGCCAGCAGCGTCACAGGACAGGGTCCTGGCTACACCTTC
TRBV2	-	-	TRBJ1-6	15	CASSLNRIGNSPLHF	TGTGCCAGCAGTCTAAACAGGATAGGGAATTCACCCCTCCACTTT
TRBV7-9	TRBD2	-	TRBJ2-1	15	CASSLLAASYNEQFF	TGTGCCAGCAGCTTACTAGCGGCTTCCTACAATGAGCAGTTCTTC
TRBV4-3	-	-	TRBJ2-1	15	CASSQPDLPGNEQFF	TGCGCCAGCAGCCAGCCGGACCTCCCAGGGAATGAGCAGTTCTTC
TRBV18	-	-	TRBJ2-4	15	CASSRDRLAKNIQYF	TGTGCCAGCTCACGAGACAGGCTAGCCAAAAACATTCAGTACTTC
TRBV7-8	-	-	TRBJ1-6	16	CASSLARSEYNSPLHF	TGTGCCAGCAGCTTAGCGCGGTCAGAGTATAATTCACCCCTCCACTTT
TRBV7-2	-	few	TRBJ2-3	13	CASTVPSTDTQYF	TGTGCCAGCACGGTACCTAGCACAGATACGCAGTATTTT
TRBV9	-	-	TRBJ1-1	13	CASSVFQDTEAFF	TGTGCCAGCAGCGTCTTCCAGGACACTGAAGCTTTCTTT
TRBV11-2	TRBD1	-	TRBJ2-1	13	CASSGDRVRAGFF	TGTGCCAGCAGCGGAGACAGGGTAAGGGCTGGGTTCTTC